This TCR beta chain was identified during a study of Graves' ophthalmopathy and Graves' hyperthyroidism. Study-level background: Investigators collected peripheral blood at initial diagnosis, before any treatment was given.

Concerning this clonotype: Its target is not known.

Study findings and constraints: Detection in blood was also observed for most expanded thyroid clonotypes above 0.001 frequency.

Between the trimmed V and J ends, which lost 6 bases and 0 bases, there was a span of 15 bases. CDR1 and CDR2 from the germline V gene are SGHRS and YFSETQ. The CDR3 length is 15 residues. Amplified material comprised TCR beta CDR3 regions derived from RNA transcripts. Investigators did first-round RT-PCR with HTBI primers, then second-round multiplex PCR. TCRdb recomputed calls from the multiplex PCR reads with MiXCR, one row per CDR3 protein. The data show more than 300,000 distinct CDR3 sequences, roughly 15% seen once. The receptor's source is an adult woman with stable Graves' hyperthyroidism. The chain joins TRBV5-1 to TRBJ1-1, with D possibly matching TRBD1 (6 bases). The sequenced sample was peripheral blood. The CDR3, as DNA: TGCGCCAGCACCCGAAGAGGGGGGGTGAACACTGAAGCTTTCTTT. Translated, it gives CASTRRGGVNTEAFF.